The 16 T cell receptor beta chains below all came from one sample that was sequenced in a study of blood T cell repertoires in COVID-19. Generated by immunoSEQ multiplex PCR, the TCRdb table keeps only in-frame clones and is missing some. The repertoire holds some 110,000 clones, with 70% to 90% as singletons. The sample was peripheral blood. The receptors come from a human donor in a cohort sampled during active COVID-19.

J is TRBJ1-1 and V is TRBV7-8; possible D gene TRBD1, 5 bases. V gave up 5 bases and J gave up 5 bases, with 15 bases separating them. The germline CDR1 and CDR2 sequences are SGHVS and FQNEAQ. The CDR3 runs 14 residues. The CDR3, as DNA: TGTGCCAGCAGCCCAGCGGGGGGATGGACTGAAGCTTTCTTT. Amino acid sequence: CASSPAGGWTEAFF.

The chain joins TRBV7-2 to TRBJ2-5; 8 bases match TRBD2. The CDR3 length is 15 residues. CDR1 is SGHTA and CDR2 is FQGNSA in the germline V gene. V dropped 2 bases and J dropped 5; count of bases not matched to a gene: 7. CDR3 sequence reads: CASSLSGTRLETQYF. The CDR3 DNA follows: TGTGCCAGCAGCTTATCGGGGACTAGGTTGGAGACCCAGTACTTC.

This clone was counted a few times. The chain combines TRBV18 with TRBJ2-2; 8 nucleotides align to TRBD1. The CDR3 is made up of 17 amino acids. After removal of 0 bases from V and 6 bases from J, the junction contained 9 bases not matched to a gene. Germline values: CDR1 KGHSH, CDR2 LQKENI. CDR3 protein: CASSPPIDRGAAGELFF. Here the CDR3 DNA reads TGTGCCAGCTCACCACCAATCGACAGGGGCGCTGCCGGGGAGCTGTTTTTT.

The V and J genes are TRBV5-4 and TRBJ1-2; D call uncertain. The germline V gene has CDR1 SGHNT and CDR2 YYREEE (reference sequence). The V and J ends lost 3 bases and 2 bases respectively, with 14 bases between them. The CDR3 consists of 15 residues. The CDR3: CASSSEGGINYGYTF. The CDR3 DNA follows: TGTGCCAGCAGCTCCGAGGGAGGAATAAACTATGGCTACACCTTC.

This clone occurred once. The chain combines TRBV4-2 with TRBJ1-1; D gene uncertain. Between the trimmed V and J ends, which lost 1 base and 2 bases, there was a span of 11 bases. Per germline, CDR1 LGHNA and CDR2 YNFKEQ. This CDR3 region has 15 residues. The DNA of the CDR3 is TGTGCCAGCAGCCAAGCCCAGACACCCAACACTGAAGCTTTCTTT. It is translated as CASSQAQTPNTEAFF.

In its sample, this clone was seen a few times. The chain recombines TRBV4-1 with TRBJ1-5; no firm D call. The germline V gene encodes CDR1 MGHRA and CDR2 YSYEKL. The ends were cut back, 1 base at V and 4 bases at J, with 11 bases in the middle. CDR3 size: 15 residues. In nucleotides, the CDR3 is TGCGCCAGCAGCCAAGGACTGTATTGGAATCAGCCCCAGCATTTT. Its protein product is CASSQGLYWNQPQHF.

This chain joins TRBV7-8 and TRBJ1-5; 7 bases align to TRBD1. CDR3 length: 13 residues. The germline CDR1 and CDR2 sequences are SGHVS and FQNEAQ. Trimming took 3 bases from V and 7 from J; bases not matched to a gene: 3. CDR3: CASSLTGLQPQHF. The CDR3 DNA follows: TGTGCCAGCAGCTTGACAGGGTTACAGCCCCAGCATTTT.

V and J are TRBV9 and TRBJ1-2; D gene uncertain. This CDR3 is built from 15 residues. V lost 0 bases to trimming and J lost 2 bases, with 11 bases between them. Germline V lookup: CDR1 SGDLS, CDR2 YYNGEE. The CDR3 DNA reads TGTGCCAGCAGCGTAGCTACAGAAGCCAACTATGGCTACACCTTC. Its translation: CASSVATEANYGYTF.

The chain recombines TRBV15 with TRBJ2-1; 7 nucleotides align to TRBD1. CDR1 is LNHNV, CDR2 YYDKDF, per germline (reference sequence). Trimming cost V 3 bases and J 4 bases; bases outside gene matches: 12. This CDR3 has 17 amino acids. For the CDR3, the DNA is TGTGCCACCAGCAGGATGCTGGGACAGATAAATTACAATGAGCAGTTCTTC. Its protein product is CATSRMLGQINYNEQFF.

The gene calls are TRBV11-3 and TRBJ2-1, with D tentatively TRBD1 (6 bases). The CDR3 totals 14 residues. V lost 6 bases, J lost 6 bases, and 15 bases lay in between. The germline V gene has CDR1 SGHNT and CDR2 YENEEA. This chain's CDR3 is CASSTLGTPNEQFF. The CDR3 DNA reads TGTGCCAGCAGTACCCTCGGGACACCCAATGAGCAGTTCTTC.

The count of this clone is one. The chain joins TRBV29-1 to TRBJ1-6; 10 bases are a match to TRBD1. V shed 4 bases, J shed 5 bases, and the junction held 8 bases outside the gene matches. CDR1 SQVTM and CDR2 ANQGSEA come from the germline V gene. CDR3 length equals 16 residues. The chain's CDR3 is CSVVRQGAENNSPLHF. In DNA, the CDR3 is TGCAGCGTTGTGAGACAGGGGGCGGAAAATAATTCACCCCTCCACTTT.

This clone has just a few counts. The genes are TRBV7-3 and TRBJ1-1; a weak D match, TRBD1 (5 bases). V dropped 2 bases and J dropped 2 bases, with 12 bases sitting between them. CDR1 and CDR2 from the germline V gene are SGHTA and FQGTGA. The CDR3 extends over 15 amino acids. The CDR3 nucleotides read TGTGCCAGCAGCTTACGGGCAGGGCGAAACACTGAAGCTTTCTTT. Encoded protein: CASSLRAGRNTEAFF.

V usage is TRBV2 and J usage is TRBJ2-5; the D gene is possibly TRBD1 (5 bases). This CDR3 comprises 13 residues. Germline V CDR1 and CDR2: SNHLY, FYNNEI. The V gene lost 2 bases and the J gene lost 6 bases, with 10 bases spanning the gap. Written as DNA, the CDR3 is TGTGCCAGCAGTGAAACCGGACAAAAGACCCAGTACTTC. Its translation: CASSETGQKTQYF.

The rearrangement uses TRBV29-1 and TRBJ2-7; D is possibly TRBD1 (6 bases). Per the germline V gene, CDR1 is SQVTM and CDR2 is ANQGSEA. The CDR3 covers 15 residues. Trimming pared 3 bases from V and 4 bases from J, leaving 19 bases between. The DNA of the CDR3 is TGCAGCGTTGAGGATGGGGACACCATCGGGTACGAGCAGTACTTC. It is translated as CSVEDGDTIGYEQYF.

The chain uses TRBV6-6 and TRBJ1-4; D gene unclear. CDR1 and CDR2 (germline): MNHNY, SVGAGI (reference sequence). Deletions cut 0 bases from V and 6 bases from J, with 8 bases between. The length of the CDR3 is 14 residues. CDR3 in DNA: TGTGCCAGCAGTTACTCGGTGGCATATGAAAAACTGTTTTTT. Protein product: CASSYSVAYEKLFF.

The genes are TRBV6-5 and TRBJ1-1, with 10 bases aligning to TRBD1. The V gene's germline CDR1 is MNHEY and CDR2 SVGAGI. The CDR3 contains 14 residues. The ends lost 7 bases at V and 1 base at J; junction bases unmatched: 3. CDR3 DNA: TGTGCCAGCAATCGGGACAGGGGGAACACTGAAGCTTTCTTT. It yields the protein CASNRDRGNTEAFF.